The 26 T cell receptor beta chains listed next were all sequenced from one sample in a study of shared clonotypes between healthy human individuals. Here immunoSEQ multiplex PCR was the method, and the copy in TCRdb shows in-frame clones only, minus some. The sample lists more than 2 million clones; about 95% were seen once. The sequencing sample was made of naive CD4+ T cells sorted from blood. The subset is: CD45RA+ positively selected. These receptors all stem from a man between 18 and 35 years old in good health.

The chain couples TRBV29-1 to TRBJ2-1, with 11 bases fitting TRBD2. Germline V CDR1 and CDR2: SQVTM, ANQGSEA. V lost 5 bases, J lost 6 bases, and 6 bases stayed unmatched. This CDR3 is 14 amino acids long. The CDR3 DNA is TGCAGCGTTTCATCACTAGCGGGGGTCAATGAGCAGTTCTTC. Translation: CSVSSLAGVNEQFF.

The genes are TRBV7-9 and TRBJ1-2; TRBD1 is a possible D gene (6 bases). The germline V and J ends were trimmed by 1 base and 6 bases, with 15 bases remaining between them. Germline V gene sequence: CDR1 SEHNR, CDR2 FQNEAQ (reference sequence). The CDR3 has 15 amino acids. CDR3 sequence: CASSLGGTGIDGYTF. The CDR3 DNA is TGTGCCAGCAGCTTAGGGGGCACAGGGATTGATGGCTACACCTTC.

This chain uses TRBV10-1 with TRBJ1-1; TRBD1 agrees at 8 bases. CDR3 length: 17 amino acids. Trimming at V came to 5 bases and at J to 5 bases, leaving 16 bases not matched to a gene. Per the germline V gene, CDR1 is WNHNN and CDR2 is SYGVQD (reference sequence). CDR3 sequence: CASSQRDLDRGYTEAFF. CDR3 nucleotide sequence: TGCGCCAGCAGTCAACGGGACCTTGACAGGGGTTATACTGAAGCTTTCTTT.

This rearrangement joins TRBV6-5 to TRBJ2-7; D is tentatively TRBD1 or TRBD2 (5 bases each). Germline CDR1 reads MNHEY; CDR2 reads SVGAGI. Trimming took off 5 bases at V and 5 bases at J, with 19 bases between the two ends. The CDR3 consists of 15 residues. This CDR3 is CASSNRVGVSHEQYF. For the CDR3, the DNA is TGTGCCAGCAGTAACCGGGTGGGGGTTAGTCACGAGCAGTACTTC.

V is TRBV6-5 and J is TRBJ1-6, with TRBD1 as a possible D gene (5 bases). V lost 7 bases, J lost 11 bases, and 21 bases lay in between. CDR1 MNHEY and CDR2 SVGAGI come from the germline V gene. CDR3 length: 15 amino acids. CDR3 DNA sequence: TGTGCCAGCACCCCTTCATCGACCGCAGGGACACCCCTCCACTTT. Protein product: CASTPSSTAGTPLHF.

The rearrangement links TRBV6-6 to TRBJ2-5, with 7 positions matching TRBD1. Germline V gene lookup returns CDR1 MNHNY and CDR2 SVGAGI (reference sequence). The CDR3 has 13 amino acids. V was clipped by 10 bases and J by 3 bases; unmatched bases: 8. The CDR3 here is CAKTGDSEETQYF. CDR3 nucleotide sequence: TGTGCCAAAACCGGGGACAGCGAAGAGACCCAGTACTTC.

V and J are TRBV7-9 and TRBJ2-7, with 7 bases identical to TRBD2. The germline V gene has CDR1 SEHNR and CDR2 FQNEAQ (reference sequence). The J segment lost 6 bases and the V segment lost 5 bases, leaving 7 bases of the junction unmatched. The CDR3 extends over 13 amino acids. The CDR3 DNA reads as TGTGCCAGCAGCCGCCACCCGGGGGGCGAGCAGTACTTC. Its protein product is CASSRHPGGEQYF.

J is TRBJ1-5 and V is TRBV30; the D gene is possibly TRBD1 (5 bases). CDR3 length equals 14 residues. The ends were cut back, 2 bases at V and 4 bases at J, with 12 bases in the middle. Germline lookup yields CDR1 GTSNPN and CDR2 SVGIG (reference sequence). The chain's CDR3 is CAWSSGARNQPQHF. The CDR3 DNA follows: TGTGCCTGGAGTTCTGGGGCTCGAAATCAGCCCCAGCATTTT.

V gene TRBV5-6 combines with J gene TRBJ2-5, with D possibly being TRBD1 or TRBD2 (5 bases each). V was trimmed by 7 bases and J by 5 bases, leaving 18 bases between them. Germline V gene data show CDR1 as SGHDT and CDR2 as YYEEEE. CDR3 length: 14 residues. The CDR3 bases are TGTGCCAGCGGGGCAGCGACCTCGGGGGAGACCCAGTACTTC. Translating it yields CASGAATSGETQYF. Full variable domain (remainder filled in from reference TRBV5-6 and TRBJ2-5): DAGVTQSPTHLIKTRGQQVTLRCSPKSGHDTVSWYQQALGQGPQFIFQYYEEEERQRGNFPDRFSGHQFPNYSSELNVNALLLGDSALYLCASGAATSGETQYFGPGTRLLVL.

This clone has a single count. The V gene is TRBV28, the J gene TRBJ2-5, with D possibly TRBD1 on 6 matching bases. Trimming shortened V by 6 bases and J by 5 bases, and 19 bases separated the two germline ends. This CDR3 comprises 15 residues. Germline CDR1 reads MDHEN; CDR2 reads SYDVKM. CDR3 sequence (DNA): TGTGCCAGCAGCACAGACAGGTCAAGGTGGGAGACCCAGTACTTC. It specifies CASSTDRSRWETQYF.

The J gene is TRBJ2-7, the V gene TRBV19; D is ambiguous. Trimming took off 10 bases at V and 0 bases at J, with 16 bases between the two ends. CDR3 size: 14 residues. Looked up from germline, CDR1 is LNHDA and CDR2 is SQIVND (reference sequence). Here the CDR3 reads CATKEWTDSYEQYF. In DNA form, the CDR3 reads TGTGCCACCAAGGAGTGGACCGACTCCTACGAGCAGTACTTC. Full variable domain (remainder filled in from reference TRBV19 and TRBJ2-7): DGGITQSPKYLFRKEGQNVTLSCEQNLNHDAMYWYRQDPGQGLRLIYYSQIVNDFQKGDIAEGYSVSREKKESFPLTVTSAQKNPTAFYLCATKEWTDSYEQYFGPGTRLTVT.

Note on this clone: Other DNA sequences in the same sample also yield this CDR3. The CDR3 here is CASSVGTGSYEQYF. CDR3 DNA: TGTGCCAGCAGTGTTGGGACAGGATCCTACGAGCAGTACTTC. The chain employs TRBV2 and TRBJ2-7; TRBD1 aligns across 8 bases. With 4 bases clipped from V and 1 base from J, the junction kept 3 bases outside the gene matches. The CDR3 sequence is 14 residues long. CDR1 and CDR2 (germline): SNHLY, FYNNEI. The whole variable domain, filled in from reference TRBV2 and TRBJ2-7, reads EPEVTQTPSHQVTQMGQEVILRCVPISNHLYFYWYRQILGQKVEFLVSFYNNEISEKSEIFDDQFSVERPDGSNFTLKIRSTKLEDSAMYFCASSVGTGSYEQYFGPGTRLTVT.

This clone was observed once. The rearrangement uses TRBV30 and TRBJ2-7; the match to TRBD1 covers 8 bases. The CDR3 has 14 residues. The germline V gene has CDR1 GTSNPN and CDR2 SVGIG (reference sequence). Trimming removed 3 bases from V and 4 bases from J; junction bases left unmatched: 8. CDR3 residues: CAWSPGTGTYEQYF. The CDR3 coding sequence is TGTGCCTGGAGCCCGGGGACAGGTACTTACGAGCAGTACTTC. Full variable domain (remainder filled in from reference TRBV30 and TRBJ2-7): SQTIHQWPATLVQPVGSPLSLECTVEGTSNPNLYWYRQAAGRGLQLLFYSVGIGQISSEVPQNLSASRPQDRQFILSSKKLLLSDSGFYLCAWSPGTGTYEQYFGPGTRLTVT.

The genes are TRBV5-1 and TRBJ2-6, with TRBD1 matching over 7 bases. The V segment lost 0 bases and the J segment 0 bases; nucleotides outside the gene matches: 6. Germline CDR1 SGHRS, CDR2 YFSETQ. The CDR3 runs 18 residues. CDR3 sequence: CASSLAGQAISGANVLTF. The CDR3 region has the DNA TGCGCCAGCAGCTTGGCCGGACAGGCCATCTCTGGGGCCAACGTCCTGACTTTC.

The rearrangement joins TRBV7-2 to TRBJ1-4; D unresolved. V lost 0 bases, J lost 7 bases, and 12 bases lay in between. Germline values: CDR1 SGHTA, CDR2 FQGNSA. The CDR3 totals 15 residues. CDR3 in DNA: TGTGCCAGCAGCTTAGCGAGGTCCCCCGGTGAAAAACTGTTTTTT. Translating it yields CASSLARSPGEKLFF. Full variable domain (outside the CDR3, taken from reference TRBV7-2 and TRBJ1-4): GAGVSQSPSNKVTEKGKDVELRCDPISGHTALYWYRQSLGQGLEFLIYFQGNSAPDKSGLPSDRFSAERTGGSVSTLTIQRTQQEDSAVYLCASSLARSPGEKLFFGSGTQLSVL.

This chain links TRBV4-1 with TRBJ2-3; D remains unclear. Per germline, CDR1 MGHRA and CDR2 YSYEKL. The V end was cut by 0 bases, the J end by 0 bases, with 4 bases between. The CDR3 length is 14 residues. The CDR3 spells CASSQDTSTDTQYF. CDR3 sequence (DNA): TGCGCCAGCAGCCAAGATACTAGCACAGATACGCAGTATTTT.

The CDR3 reads CASSQFPAGTSNTIYF. In DNA form, the CDR3 reads TGCGCCAGCAGCCAATTCCCGGCAGGGACCTCAAACACCATATATTTT. The chain has TRBV4-1 and TRBJ1-3, with D perhaps TRBD1 (5 bases). The length of the CDR3 is 16 residues. V lost 2 bases, J lost 6 bases, and 17 bases lay in between. Germline V gene data show CDR1 as MGHRA and CDR2 as YSYEKL.

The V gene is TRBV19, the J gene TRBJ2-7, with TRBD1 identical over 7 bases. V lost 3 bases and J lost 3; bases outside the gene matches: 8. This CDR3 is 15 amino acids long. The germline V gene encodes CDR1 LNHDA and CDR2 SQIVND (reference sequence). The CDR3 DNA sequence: TGTGCCAGTAGTATGAGAACAGGGGATAACTACGAGCAGTACTTC. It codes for CASSMRTGDNYEQYF.

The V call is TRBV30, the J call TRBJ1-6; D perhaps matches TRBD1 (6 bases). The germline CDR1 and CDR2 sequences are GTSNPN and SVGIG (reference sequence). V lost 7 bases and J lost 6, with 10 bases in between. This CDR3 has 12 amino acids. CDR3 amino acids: CALDRINSPLHF. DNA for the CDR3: TGTGCCTTAGACAGGATTAATTCACCCCTCCACTTT.

CDR3 residues: CAWSVVGGPSEQYF. The CDR3 DNA is TGTGCCTGGAGTGTGGTGGGAGGGCCTTCCGAGCAGTACTTC. The chain is built from TRBV30 and TRBJ2-7, with 7 bases fitting TRBD2. The CDR3 has 14 residues. V trimming: 0 bases; J trimming: 6 bases; junction bases outside the gene matches: 8. Germline CDR1 is GTSNPN and CDR2 is SVGIG (reference sequence). The whole variable domain, remainder taken from reference TRBV30 and TRBJ2-7, is SQTIHQWPATLVQPVGSPLSLECTVEGTSNPNLYWYRQAAGRGLQLLFYSVGIGQISSEVPQNLSASRPQDRQFILSSKKLLLSDSGFYLCAWSVVGGPSEQYFGPGTRLTVT.

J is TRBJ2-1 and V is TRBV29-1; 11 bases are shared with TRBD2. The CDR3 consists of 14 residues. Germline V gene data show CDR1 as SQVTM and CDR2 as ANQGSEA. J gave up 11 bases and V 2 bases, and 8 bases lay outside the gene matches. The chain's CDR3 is CSVEMGLAVRKQFF. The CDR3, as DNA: TGCAGCGTTGAAATGGGACTAGCGGTACGGAAGCAGTTCTTC.

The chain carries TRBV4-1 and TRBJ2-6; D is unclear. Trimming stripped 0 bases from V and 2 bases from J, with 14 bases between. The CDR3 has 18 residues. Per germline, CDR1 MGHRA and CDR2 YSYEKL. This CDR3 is CASSQEGLDQPGANVLTF. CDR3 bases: TGCGCCAGCAGCCAAGAAGGCCTAGATCAACCTGGGGCCAACGTCCTGACTTTC.

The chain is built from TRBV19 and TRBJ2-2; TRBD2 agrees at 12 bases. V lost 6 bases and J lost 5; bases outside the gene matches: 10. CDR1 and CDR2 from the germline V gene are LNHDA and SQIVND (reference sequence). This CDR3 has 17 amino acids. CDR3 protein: CASSSPGLAGRTGELFF. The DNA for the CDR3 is TGTGCCAGTAGCTCCCCCGGACTAGCGGGGAGGACCGGGGAGCTGTTTTTT.

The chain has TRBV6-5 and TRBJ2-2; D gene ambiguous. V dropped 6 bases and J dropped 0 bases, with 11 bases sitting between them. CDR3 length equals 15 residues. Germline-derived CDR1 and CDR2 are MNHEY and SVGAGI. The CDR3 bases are TGTGCCAGCAGCCAGTATCTAGCGAACACCGGGGAGCTGTTTTTT. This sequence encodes CASSQYLANTGELFF.

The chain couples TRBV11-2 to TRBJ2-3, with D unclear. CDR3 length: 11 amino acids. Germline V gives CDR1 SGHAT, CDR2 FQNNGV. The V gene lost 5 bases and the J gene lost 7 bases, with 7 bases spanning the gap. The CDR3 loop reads CASSPSNTQYF. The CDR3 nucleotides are TGTGCCAGCAGCCCCAGCAATACGCAGTATTTT.

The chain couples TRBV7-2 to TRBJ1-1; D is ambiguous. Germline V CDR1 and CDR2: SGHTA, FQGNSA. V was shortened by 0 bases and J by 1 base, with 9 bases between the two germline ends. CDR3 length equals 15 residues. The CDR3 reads CASSLAPRSNTEAFF. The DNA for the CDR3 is TGTGCCAGCAGCTTAGCGCCCCGGTCGAACACTGAAGCTTTCTTT.